This TCR beta chain derives from a study of T cells in tuberculosis. Profiling relied on immunoSEQ multiplex PCR, and the TCRdb table lists in-frame clones only, not all of them. In the table there are fewer than 30,000 clones, 93% of which are singletons. The sample was PBMCs. The clonotype originates from a donor aged 10-29 years with latent tuberculosis or without tuberculosis infection.

The CDR3 nucleotides are TGCAGCGTGGGGACAGGTCAACTAGCTTTCTTT. This gives the protein CSVGTGQLAFF. The chain recombines TRBV29-1 with TRBJ1-1; 8 positions agree with TRBD1. The CDR3 extends over 11 amino acids. The junction had 7 bases not matched to a gene; V was cut back by 6 bases and J by 10 bases. CDR1 and CDR2 from the germline V gene are SQVTM and ANQGSEA. Using reference TRBV29-1 and TRBJ1-1 for the parts outside the CDR3, the full variable domain is SAVISQKPSRDICQRGTSLTIQCQVDSQVTMMFWYRQQPGQSLTLIATANQGSEATYESGFVIDKFPISRPNLTFSTLTVSNMSPEDSSIYLCSVGTGQLAFFGQGTRLTVV.